These T cell receptor beta chains were read from a single sample in a study of early T cells in non-severe SARS-CoV-2 infection. TCRdb used MiXCR to reprocess the 5' RACE reads, holding one entry per CDR3 protein. The top ten clones hold about 9.7% of a sample with roughly 56,000 distinct CDR3 sequences, roughly 13% of them seen once. The specimen sequenced was whole blood. The receptors come from an adult who was a healthcare worker with PCR-confirmed SARS-CoV-2 infection or an uninfected control (not recorded which). Both conserved end residues are part of each CDR3. A D gene is named only where the DNA matches it firmly. Clone size is stated in some rows and not others, as once, few, many or a class when expanded.

abundance,v_gene,d_gene,j_gene,CDR3nt,CDR3aa
many,TRBV25-1,NA,TRBJ1-2,TGTGCCAGCAGTGCAAGGGCTGGCTACACCTTC,CASSARAGYTF
NA,TRBV3-1,TRBD1,TRBJ1-1,TGTGCCAGCCAAGGGGCAGGGGGCACTGAAGCTTTCTTT,CASQGAGGTEAFF
NA,TRBV12-3/TRBV12-4,NA,TRBJ2-2,TGTGCCAGCAGTTTGAACAGAGCACTTTCCGGGGAGTTGTTTTTT,CASSLNRALSGELFF
NA,TRBV3-1,NA,TRBJ2-1,TGTGCCAGCAGCCCCCGGGACGTCGACAATGAGCAGTTCTTC,CASSPRDVDNEQFF
few,TRBV12-3/TRBV12-4,TRBD2,TRBJ2-7,TGTGCCAGCAGAATGACTAGCGGGGGGTACGAGCAGTACTTC,CASRMTSGGYEQYF
NA,TRBV28,NA,TRBJ2-2,TGTGCCAGCAGGGTCTCCCCCAACACCGGGGAGCTGTTTTTT,CASRVSPNTGELFF
many,TRBV5-1,NA,TRBJ2-5,TGCGCCAGCAGCTTGGTCCCCACGGAGACCCAGTACTTC,CASSLVPTETQYF
NA,TRBV4-3,TRBD1,TRBJ1-2,TGCGCCAGCAGCCAAGGACGGACAGGGGGGGACTATGGCTACACCTTC,CASSQGRTGGDYGYTF
few,TRBV20-1,TRBD2,TRBJ2-1,TGCAGTGCTGTCCCCGGACTAGCGGGAGATGAGCAGTTCTTC,CSAVPGLAGDEQFF
few,TRBV5-1,NA,TRBJ1-1,TGCGCCAGCAGCTTTGGAGGATTCATGAACACTGAAGCTTTCTTT,CASSFGGFMNTEAFF
few,TRBV3-1,TRBD1,TRBJ1-5,TGTGCCAGCAGCTCCGGACAGGGGGCATATCAGCCCCAGCATTTT,CASSSGQGAYQPQHF
NA,TRBV7-2,TRBD2,TRBJ2-3,TGTGCCAGCAGCTTAGACGGCGGGAGTGGTACGCAGTATTTT,CASSLDGGSGTQYF
many,TRBV12-5,TRBD2,TRBJ2-3,TGTGCTAGTGGCCTCAGCGGGGGGATCACAGATACGCAGTATTTT,CASGLSGGITDTQYF
NA,TRBV5-5,TRBD1,TRBJ1-6,TGTGCCAGCCGGGACAGTCCTTCGTGGACCCTCCACTTT,CASRDSPSWTLHF
few,TRBV6-5,TRBD2,TRBJ2-3,TGTGCCAGCAGAACGGGGGGGAGCACAGATACGCAGTATTTT,CASRTGGSTDTQYF
NA,TRBV12-3/TRBV12-4,TRBD1,TRBJ1-6,TGTGCCAGCAGTCCACCCGGGACAGGACTCTCCTATAATTCACCCCTCCACTTT,CASSPPGTGLSYNSPLHF
few,TRBV5-4,TRBD1,TRBJ2-1,TGTGCCAGCAGCAATGACAGGGAAGTACGAAATGAGCAGTTCTTC,CASSNDREVRNEQFF
NA,TRBV28,TRBD1,TRBJ1-5,TGTGCCAGCAGTTTATGGGGACAGAATAGCAATCAGCCCCAGCATTTT,CASSLWGQNSNQPQHF
many,TRBV21-1,NA,TRBJ2-7,TGTGCCAGCAGACCTAGCGGGAGTTGCGACGAGCAGTACTTC,CASRPSGSCDEQYF
many,TRBV9,TRBD2,TRBJ2-7,TGTGCCAGCAGCGTGCACCACGAACCGGGACTAGGAGGCTACGAGCAGTACTTC,CASSVHHEPGLGGYEQYF
many,TRBV5-1,TRBD1,TRBJ1-3,TGCGCCAGCTCCCCCAGGGGGCAAGGAAACACCATATATTTT,CASSPRGQGNTIYF
NA,TRBV11-2,TRBD1,TRBJ1-2,TGTGCCAGCAGCACACCCAGGGGGCGCGGAGGCTACACCTTC,CASSTPRGRGGYTF
NA,TRBV29-1,NA,TRBJ2-5,TGCAGCGTTGACCTCAAAACCGGGTCCCAGTACTTC,CSVDLKTGSQYF
many,TRBV20-1,NA,TRBJ2-3,TGCAGTGCTAATAGCGGTTCGACAGATACGCAGTATTTT,CSANSGSTDTQYF
many,TRBV18,TRBD2,TRBJ2-3,TGTGCCAGCTTAACGACTAGCGGGGGCACAGATACGCAGTATTTT,CASLTTSGGTDTQYF
few,TRBV15,NA,TRBJ1-6,TGTGCCACCAGCAGAGGACTCGGCAGGGGTGAGGGATCACCCCTCCACTTT,CATSRGLGRGEGSPLHF
NA,TRBV2,TRBD1,TRBJ1-5,TGTGCCAGCAGCGACCACAGGGGCCGCCCCCATTTT,CASSDHRGRPHF
NA,TRBV20-1,TRBD2,TRBJ2-1,TGCAGTGCTAGAGACCAACTAGCGGGGGGGCCCGTCTACAATGAGCAGTTCTTC,CSARDQLAGGPVYNEQFF
few,TRBV5-1,TRBD2,TRBJ2-7,TGCGCCAGCAGCTTGAAGCCCGCCGGGACTAGCAAATCCTACGAGCAGTACTTC,CASSLKPAGTSKSYEQYF
few,TRBV7-2,TRBD1,TRBJ1-1,TGTGCCAGCAGCTTAAGGGCAGGGGGCGCGAGGAGTGAAGCTTTCTTT,CASSLRAGGARSEAFF
NA,TRBV18,NA,TRBJ1-3,TGTGCCAGCTCACCATCGCGTTTCGACACCATATATTTT,CASSPSRFDTIYF
many,TRBV29-1,NA,TRBJ2-7,TGCAGCGTCCTGACGATCCGGGGATACGAGCAGTACTTC,CSVLTIRGYEQYF
many,TRBV5-4,NA,TRBJ2-2,TGTGCCAGCAGCTTGCGGCTTGCGGGGAACACCGGGGAGCTGTTTTTT,CASSLRLAGNTGELFF
many,TRBV3-1,NA,TRBJ1-3,TGTGCCAGCAGCCAAGTCTCTGGAAACACCATATATTTT,CASSQVSGNTIYF
few,TRBV6-6,NA,TRBJ2-1,TGTGCCAGCAGTTACTCGGACATTTACAATGAGCAGTTCTTC,CASSYSDIYNEQFF
many,TRBV4-1,NA,TRBJ1-4,TGCGCCAGCAGCCAATATGATCTGGTTAATGAAAAACTGTTTTTT,CASSQYDLVNEKLFF
many,TRBV20-1,TRBD1,TRBJ2-1,TGCAGTGCTAGAAATCACAGGGGACCCTACAATGAGCAGTTCTTC,CSARNHRGPYNEQFF
many,TRBV25-1,NA,TRBJ2-7,TGTGCCAGCAGTACCTCGACAGGACTCTCCTACGAGCAGTACTTC,CASSTSTGLSYEQYF
NA,TRBV7-9,NA,TRBJ1-3,TGTGCCAGCAGCCCCAGGGATCTCTCTGGAAACACCATATATTTT,CASSPRDLSGNTIYF
few,TRBV6-2/TRBV6-3,NA,TRBJ1-5,TGTGCCAGCAGTTATGGGGTTAGCAATCAGCCCCAGCATTTT,CASSYGVSNQPQHF
many,TRBV14,NA,TRBJ2-7,TGTGCCAGCAGCCGTTCCTTCCCCGGAGACATCACTTACGAGCAGTACTTC,CASSRSFPGDITYEQYF
many,TRBV13,NA,TRBJ2-7,TGTGCCAGCAGCGTCCCTAGCGTGCCCGAGCAGTACTTC,CASSVPSVPEQYF
NA,TRBV19,TRBD1,TRBJ2-7,TGTGCCAGTAGAGTGACAGGGGGGCCCAGGGACGAGCAGTACTTC,CASRVTGGPRDEQYF
many,TRBV11-2,NA,TRBJ2-7,TGTGCCAGCAGCCAAACCGGGACCCAATACGAGCAGTACTTC,CASSQTGTQYEQYF
NA,TRBV5-6,NA,TRBJ2-7,TGTGCCAGCAGCCAGGACGGCGGGACCTACGAGCAGTACTTC,CASSQDGGTYEQYF
many,TRBV6-6,TRBD1,TRBJ1-2,TGTGCCAGCAGTTACAGGGACAGTGGGACCCTTAACTATGGCTACACCTTC,CASSYRDSGTLNYGYTF
NA,TRBV20-1,NA,TRBJ2-7,TGCAGTGCTGATGGGGCGGGACCCGGGCCCCACGAGCAGTACTTC,CSADGAGPGPHEQYF
many,TRBV3-1,TRBD1,TRBJ1-1,TGTGCCAGCAGCCAAGTGTCCCAGGGGGGCACTGAAGCTTTCTTT,CASSQVSQGGTEAFF
NA,TRBV2,NA,TRBJ1-2,TGTGCCAGCAGTGACGGCAGGGGCGGGTATGGCTACACCTTC,CASSDGRGGYGYTF
NA,TRBV5-4,NA,TRBJ2-7,TGTGCCAGCAGTATGGAGGGGGTATCCTACGAGCAGTACTTC,CASSMEGVSYEQYF
few,TRBV4-3,TRBD1,TRBJ1-4,TGCGCCAGCAGCCGGACCGGGACAGGGAATGAAAAACTGTTTTTT,CASSRTGTGNEKLFF
NA,TRBV6-5,NA,TRBJ2-7,TGTGCCAGCAGTTCGGACGTAACCTACGAGCAGTACTTC,CASSSDVTYEQYF
NA,TRBV29-1,TRBD1,TRBJ2-1,TGCAGCGTTTCAATACGGGACAGGTTCTCCTACAATGAGCAGTTCTTC,CSVSIRDRFSYNEQFF
many,TRBV6-6,NA,TRBJ1-1,TGTGCCAGCAGTCTTACAGGGCACACTGAAGCTTTCTTT,CASSLTGHTEAFF
few,TRBV4-1,NA,TRBJ2-7,TGCGCCAGCAGCCAAGATCCCGGCCCCTACGAGCAGTACTTC,CASSQDPGPYEQYF
many,TRBV5-1,NA,TRBJ2-7,TGCGCCAGCAGCTTGACCTCAGATCTAAGCTCCTACGAGCAGTACTTC,CASSLTSDLSSYEQYF
many,TRBV5-6,NA,TRBJ2-6,TGTGCCAGCAGCCCCTGGCGGGTTGGCTCTGGGGCCAACGTCCTGACTTTC,CASSPWRVGSGANVLTF